Listed here are 27 T cell receptor beta chains from one sample, sequenced in a study of blood T cell repertoires in COVID-19 (dated by TCRdb to 2018 to 2021). Receptor amplification or capture employed the immunoSEQ multiplex PCR assay. TCRdb took this table from immuneACCESS and kept in-frame rearrangements with V and J called. Such tables lack part of the clones; where checked against another copy, unresolved V genes explain under half of the gap, and the rest is unexplained. The sample contains more than 75,000 clones, around 89% of them found a single time. Less than 3% of the sample lies in the top ten. Sequenced: peripheral blood. These receptor sequences come from a man aged 45 to 65 with COVID-19, enrolled during active disease.

This chain uses TRBV27 with TRBJ1-6; 7 bases align to TRBD1. V gave up 5 bases and J gave up 6 bases; unmatched junction bases: 7. The CDR3 contains 15 residues. CDR1 is MNHEY, CDR2 SMNVEV, per germline (reference sequence). The DNA of the CDR3 is TGTGCCAGCAGTCCCCGGGACAGACTTAATTCACCCCTCCACTTT. It specifies CASSPRDRLNSPLHF.

The chain recombines TRBV7-6 with TRBJ2-1; TRBD2 aligns across 11 bases. V shed 5 bases and J 4 bases; nucleotides not matched to a gene: 4. The CDR3 totals 15 residues. Germline CDR1 is SGHVS and CDR2 is FNYEAQ. The CDR3 DNA follows: TGTGCCAGCAGCGTTAGCGGGGGGGCGTACAATGAGCAGTTCTTC. It specifies CASSVSGGAYNEQFF.

This sequence joins TRBV5-5 and TRBJ1-2; 7 nucleotides line up with TRBD1. The CDR3 has 14 residues. CDR1 is SGHKS and CDR2 is YYEKEE in the germline V gene (reference sequence). With 4 bases clipped from V and 4 bases from J, the junction kept 7 bases outside the gene matches. The CDR3 reads CASSPGQLVYGYTF. As DNA, the CDR3 is TGTGCCAGCAGCCCGGGACAGTTAGTCTATGGCTACACCTTC.

This chain links TRBV5-5 with TRBJ2-1; TRBD1 aligns across 8 bases. The CDR3 loop spans 16 amino acids. CDR1 and CDR2 (germline): SGHKS, YYEKEE (reference sequence). After removal of 1 base from V and 7 bases from J, the junction contained 10 bases not matched to a gene. The CDR3 region has the DNA TGTGCCAGCAGCTTGCAGGCAGGGGGCGGCCAAAATGAGCAGTTCTTC. It translates to CASSLQAGGGQNEQFF.

The chain joins TRBV18 to TRBJ2-7, with TRBD2 matching over 8 bases. This CDR3 is 14 amino acids long. V dropped 3 bases and J dropped 6; count of bases not matched to a gene: 7. The germline gives CDR1 KGHSH, CDR2 LQKENI. Written as DNA, the CDR3 is TGTGCCAGCTCACCCCGACGCGGGGGGATCGAGCAGTACTTC. The encoded protein is CASSPRRGGIEQYF.

This clone appeared once. V is TRBV28 and J is TRBJ2-7; 9 bases agree with TRBD1. Per germline, CDR1 MDHEN and CDR2 SYDVKM. The V gene end was trimmed by 1 base and the J gene end by 4 bases; junction bases not matched to a gene: 8. This CDR3 is built from 16 residues. The CDR3 sequence is CASSLFWDRDEYEQYF. The CDR3 nucleotides are TGTGCCAGCAGTTTATTCTGGGACAGGGATGAGTACGAGCAGTACTTC. The full variable domain, its missing parts supplied by reference TRBV28 and TRBJ2-7, is DVKVTQSSRYLVKRTGEKVFLECVQDMDHENMFWYRQDPGLGLRLIYFSYDVKMKEKGDIPEGYSVSREKKERFSLILESASTNQTSMYLCASSLFWDRDEYEQYFGPGTRLTVT.

The genes are TRBV4-2 and TRBJ2-5, with a possible D match to TRBD1 (8 bases). Trimming took 4 bases from V and 7 from J, leaving 13 bases between them. Germline lookup yields CDR1 LGHNA and CDR2 YNFKEQ. The CDR3 extends over 13 amino acids. CDR3 DNA sequence: TGTGCCAGCAGCCCACAGGGGGAGGGGACCCAGTACTTC. Translation gives CASSPQGEGTQYF.

The CDR3 region is CASRVQGGSGEKLFF. DNA for the CDR3: TGTGCCAGCAGGGTGCAGGGAGGTAGCGGTGAAAAACTGTTTTTT. This chain links TRBV2 with TRBJ1-4; TRBD1 might be the D (5 bases). V dropped 6 bases and J dropped 7 bases, with 18 bases sitting between them. From germline, CDR1 is SNHLY and CDR2 FYNNEI. The length of the CDR3 is 15 residues.

The genes are TRBV6-5 and TRBJ1-6, with TRBD1 matching over 7 bases. V shed 9 bases, J shed 9 bases, and the junction held 8 bases outside the gene matches. Germline CDR1 and CDR2: MNHEY and SVGAGI. The CDR3 is 13 amino acids. CDR3 in amino acids: CASDRQGGSPLHF. The CDR3 DNA reads TGTGCCAGTGACAGACAGGGAGGTTCACCCCTCCACTTT.

V is TRBV2 and J is TRBJ2-7, with D possibly being TRBD2 (6 bases). Germline-derived CDR1 and CDR2 are SNHLY and FYNNEI. Trimming took 7 bases from V and 1 from J, leaving 14 bases between them. The CDR3 is 14 residues long. This CDR3 reads CASTPGTASYEQYF. The CDR3 region has the DNA TGTGCCAGCACCCCCGGGACTGCTTCCTACGAGCAGTACTTC.

This chain connects TRBV6-5 to TRBJ1-2, with 9 bases matching TRBD1. This CDR3 is built from 14 residues. Per germline, CDR1 MNHEY and CDR2 SVGAGI. V gave up 7 bases and J gave up 1 base; unmatched junction bases: 4. CDR3 loop: CASNRDRVNYGYTF. The CDR3 bases are TGTGCCAGCAATCGGGACAGGGTTAACTATGGCTACACCTTC.

The chain joins TRBV7-2 to TRBJ2-7, with TRBD2 identical over 8 bases. Germline V gene lookup returns CDR1 SGHTA and CDR2 FQGNSA. CDR3 size: 18 residues. J was trimmed by 0 bases and V by 0 bases; bases with no gene match: 10. The CDR3 sequence: CASSLAYPGGLLSYEQYF. The CDR3 DNA follows: TGTGCCAGCAGCTTAGCGTATCCGGGGGGGCTCCTCTCCTACGAGCAGTACTTC.

V and J are TRBV7-9 and TRBJ2-2, with D unresolved. Germline loops: CDR1 SEHNR, CDR2 FQNEAQ (reference sequence). The V gene lost 5 bases and the J gene lost 0 bases, with 13 bases spanning the gap. The CDR3 totals 16 residues. CDR3 protein: CASSASYWTNTGELFF. CDR3 DNA sequence: TGTGCCAGCAGCGCTAGTTACTGGACGAACACCGGGGAGCTGTTTTTT.

This rearrangement joins TRBV5-3 to TRBJ2-7; D is unresolved. TRBV5-3 is annotated as an ORF whose role is uncertain. V shed 0 bases and J shed 4 bases, with 8 bases lying between them. The CDR3 spans 13 residues. The CDR3 region is CARSLGGAYEQYF. The CDR3, as DNA: TGTGCCAGAAGCTTGGGAGGTGCGTACGAGCAGTACTTC.

The chain employs TRBV24-1 and TRBJ2-5; D is perhaps TRBD2 (6 bases). Trimming shortened V by 3 bases and J by 4 bases, and 8 bases separated the two germline ends. CDR3 length: 13 amino acids. The germline CDR1 and CDR2 sequences are KGHDR and SFDVKD. In DNA, the CDR3 is TGTGCCACCAGTGATGGAGGGCGAGAGACCCAGTACTTC. Its translation: CATSDGGRETQYF.

V gene TRBV3-1 (or the pseudogene TRBV3-2) combines with J gene TRBJ1-2; weak D call: TRBD1 (5 bases). Germline V gene data show CDR1 as LGHDT and CDR2 as YNNKEL (reference sequence). This CDR3 spans 13 amino acids. V lost 7 bases and J 2 bases, leaving 11 bases between the germline ends. The CDR3 nucleotides read TGTGCCAGCACCCGGGGGAGCAACTATGGCTACACCTTC. This gives the protein CASTRGSNYGYTF.

This chain links TRBV30 with TRBJ2-7; 13 nucleotides line up with TRBD2. The CDR3 sequence is 15 residues long. Trimming took 4 bases from V and 7 from J; bases not matched to a gene: 10. Per germline, CDR1 GTSNPN and CDR2 SVGIG (reference sequence). Here the CDR3 reads CAWIQGLAGVREQYF. Written as DNA, the CDR3 is TGTGCCTGGATCCAAGGACTAGCGGGGGTGAGGGAGCAGTACTTC.

The chain employs TRBV24-1 and TRBJ2-2; D is possibly TRBD2 (6 bases). Trimming left V 1 base short and J 0 bases short, with 11 bases between. The germline gives CDR1 KGHDR, CDR2 SFDVKD. CDR3 length: 17 amino acids. CDR3 residues: CATSDFGGAANTGELFF. The CDR3 DNA follows: TGTGCCACCAGTGATTTTGGCGGGGCCGCGAACACCGGGGAGCTGTTTTTT.

This chain uses TRBV24-1 with TRBJ2-3; 7 bases align to TRBD2. Trimming removed 5 bases from V and 3 bases from J; junction bases left unmatched: 4. The germline V gene has CDR1 KGHDR and CDR2 SFDVKD. The CDR3 length is 14 residues. CDR3 amino acids: CATSGRGFTDTQYF. The DNA for the CDR3 is TGTGCCACCAGTGGGCGGGGGTTTACAGATACGCAGTATTTT.

The rearrangement links TRBV7-2 to TRBJ2-1, with 10 bases aligning to TRBD2. This CDR3 is 15 amino acids long. From germline, CDR1 is SGHTA and CDR2 FQGNSA. V was pared by 6 bases and J by 4 bases, with 6 bases of the junction left unmatched. As DNA, the CDR3 is TGTGCCAGCAGTTCTACTAGCGGGACTTACAATGAGCAGTTCTTC. Translating it yields CASSSTSGTYNEQFF.

On this clone: Distinct nucleotide sequences in the sample also encode this CDR3. The V call is TRBV24-1, the J call TRBJ2-5; the match to TRBD2 covers 9 bases. The CDR3 spans 16 residues. Losses at the gene ends were 5 bases for V and 3 bases for J; bases not matched to a gene: 9. Germline values: CDR1 KGHDR, CDR2 SFDVKD. This CDR3 is CATSGGGLAGEETQYF. CDR3 nucleotide sequence: TGTGCCACCAGTGGCGGGGGACTAGCCGGGGAAGAGACCCAGTACTTC.

The CDR3 reads CASRSRGAYGYTF. CDR3 DNA sequence: TGTGCCAGCCGCTCCAGGGGGGCCTATGGCTACACCTTC. The chain couples TRBV6-5 to TRBJ1-2; 7 nucleotides line up with TRBD1. The CDR3 totals 13 residues. The trim removed 8 bases at V and 4 bases at J, leaving 7 bases unmatched. Germline V gene sequence: CDR1 MNHEY, CDR2 SVGAGI.

This chain links TRBV5-1 with TRBJ2-2; D is ambiguous. The V end lost 0 bases, the J end lost 0 bases, and 12 bases lay between the germline ends. The germline V gene encodes CDR1 SGHRS and CDR2 YFSETQ. The CDR3 sequence is 17 residues long. The CDR3 is CASSLGASISNTGELFF. CDR3 in DNA: TGCGCCAGCAGCTTGGGGGCGAGTATATCGAACACCGGGGAGCTGTTTTTT.

The chain has TRBV7-9 and TRBJ2-5, with a weak D call TRBD1 (5 bases). The CDR3 sequence is 14 residues long. Trimming pared 5 bases from V and 0 bases from J, leaving 10 bases between. Germline values: CDR1 SEHNR, CDR2 FQNEAQ (reference sequence). CDR3: CASSLDRDQETQYF. CDR3 in DNA: TGTGCCAGCAGCCTTGACAGAGACCAAGAGACCCAGTACTTC.

The CDR3 DNA reads as TGTGCCAGCAGTGAAAACTTTGAAGCTTTCTTT. It yields the protein CASSENFEAFF. The chain joins TRBV25-1 to TRBJ1-1; D is undetermined. This CDR3 is 11 amino acids long. V lost 2 bases and J 7 bases, leaving 5 bases between the germline ends. The V gene's germline CDR1 is MGHDK and CDR2 SYGVNS.

The rearrangement links TRBV19 to TRBJ1-1; D gene unclear. V was shortened by 9 bases and J by 0 bases, with 11 bases between the two germline ends. The CDR3 is made up of 13 amino acids. Germline lookup yields CDR1 LNHDA and CDR2 SQIVND (reference sequence). The DNA of the CDR3 is TGTGCCAGCTCCTCACAGATGAACACTGAAGCTTTCTTT. Its translation: CASSSQMNTEAFF.

This clone is a singleton in its sample. This chain's CDR3 is CASSQDLRQETQYF. DNA of the CDR3: TGTGCCAGCAGCCAAGACTTGCGCCAAGAGACCCAGTACTTC. The rearrangement joins TRBV4-2 to TRBJ2-5; unclear D gene. The V end was cut by 0 bases, the J end by 1 base, with 6 bases between. The CDR3 sequence is 14 residues long. Germline V gene sequence: CDR1 LGHNA, CDR2 YNFKEQ.